This note documents a single T cell receptor (beta chain) sequence. The sample belongs to a study of blood T cell repertoires in COVID-19. TCRdb's copy holds only in-frame clones and misses some; the assay was immunoSEQ multiplex PCR. In the table there are a few hundred thousand clones, 92% of which are singletons. Germline V gene data show CDR1 as SQVTM and CDR2 as ANQGSEA. The CDR3 totals 13 residues. V trimming: 8 bases; J trimming: 7 bases; junction bases outside the gene matches: 10. The chain carries TRBV29-1 and TRBJ2-1; 8 nucleotides match TRBD2. The origin of this receptor is a woman aged 25 to 39 who had recovered from COVID-19. The sequenced sample was PBMCs or T cells enriched from blood (not recorded which). The CDR3 reads CSLSGISINEQFF. CDR3 DNA sequence: TGCAGCCTTAGCGGGATTTCTATTAATGAGCAGTTCTTC.